What follows describes a single T cell receptor (beta chain). This sample was taken from a study of OX40 agonist ivuxolimab in advanced cancers. Study overall: Patients in dose escalation had liver, melanoma, kidney or head and neck cancers.

Baseline was the first blood sampling point, followed by cycle 4 day 1 and cycle 7 day 1. Generated by immunoSEQ multiplex PCR, the TCRdb table keeps only in-frame clones and is missing some. This sample yields 65,000 to 95,000 clones, of which more than 70% are seen a single time; under 0.8% belongs to the top ten. The material was CD4+ or CD8+ T cells sorted from blood, obtained in a trial of the OX40 agonist ivuxolimab. The source of this sequence is an adult with an advanced solid tumor such as melanoma, head and neck, liver or kidney cancer.

The chain's CDR3 is CASSLQQGMNTEAFF. CDR3 sequence (DNA): TGTGCCAGCAGCCTACAACAGGGGATGAACACTGAAGCTTTCTTT. The chain joins TRBV7-9 to TRBJ1-1; 7 nucleotides line up with TRBD1. CDR3 length equals 15 residues. Losses at the gene ends were 5 bases for V and 0 bases for J; bases not matched to a gene: 6. Germline CDR1 SEHNR, CDR2 FQNEAQ (reference sequence).